This T cell receptor beta chain emerged from a study of graft-versus-host responses after intestinal transplantation. The wider study: Each recipient received a multivisceral, liver-intestinal, or isolated intestinal graft. The recipients all started with anti-thymocyte globulin induction and then took tacrolimus and steroids for around three years. Study-wide results and limits: Across patients carrying graft-donor T cell macrochimerism, allografts held high graft-versus-host to host-versus-graft clonal ratios. Marrow from the recipient contained GvH clones, some of which had appeared first in ileum or blood.

Points on this clone: Its antigen is unknown.

The V segment lost 7 bases and the J segment 3 bases; nucleotides outside the gene matches: 7. Germline assignment: CDR1 SSHAT and CDR2 FNYEAQ (reference sequence). The CDR3 is made up of 14 amino acids. Repertoires were generated with immunoSEQ multiplex PCR, while TCRdb's copy carries only in-frame clones and drops some. Of about 84,000 clones listed, approximately 90% are singletons. The specimen was unstimulated CD4+ T cells sorted from spleen or lymph node cells, collected before transplant. The source is a human donor who was the organ donor for an intestinal transplant. The genes are TRBV7-7 and TRBJ2-3, with 7 positions matching TRBD2. CDR3 residues: CASKAGPGTDTQYF. The CDR3 DNA is TGTGCCAGCAAAGCGGGGCCGGGGACAGATACGCAGTATTTT. Full variable domain (outside the CDR3, taken from reference TRBV7-7 and TRBJ2-3): GAGVSQSPRYKVTKRGQDVTLRCDPISSHATLYWYQQALGQGPEFLTYFNYEAQPDKSGLPSDRFSAERPEGSISTLTIQRTEQRDSAMYRCASKAGPGTDTQYFGPGTRLTVL.